This T cell receptor (beta chain) appears in the sequencing data of a study of shared clonotypes between healthy human individuals. The investigators split CD4+ cells into a CD45RA+ naive subset and a CD45RA-negative memory subset. The method was immunoSEQ multiplex PCR; TCRdb's version includes in-frame clones alone and lacks a portion of them. Of 1,400,000 or so clones in the sample, about 98.5% were seen once. Germline V gene data show CDR1 as SGHRS and CDR2 as YFSETQ. The CDR3 extends over 17 amino acids. V trimming: 5 bases; J trimming: 4 bases; junction bases outside the gene matches: 13. V usage is TRBV5-1 and J usage is TRBJ1-4, with TRBD1 identical over 8 bases. The source is a young man in good health. Material for sequencing was naive CD4+ T cells sorted from blood. The subset: CD45RA+ positively selected. The CDR3 bases are TGCGCCAGCAGTGAGGAGGGAGGGACAGGATATAATGAAAAACTGTTTTTT. Its translation: CASSEEGGTGYNEKLFF.